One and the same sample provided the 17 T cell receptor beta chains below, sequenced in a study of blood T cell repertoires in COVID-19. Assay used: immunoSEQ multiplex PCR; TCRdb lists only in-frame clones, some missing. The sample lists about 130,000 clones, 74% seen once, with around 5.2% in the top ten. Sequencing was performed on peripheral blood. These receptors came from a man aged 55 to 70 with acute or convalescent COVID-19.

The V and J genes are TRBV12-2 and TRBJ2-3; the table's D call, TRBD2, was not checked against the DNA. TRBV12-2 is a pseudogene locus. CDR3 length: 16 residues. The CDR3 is CAMGASTSGGPDTQYF. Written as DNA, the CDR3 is TGTGCAATGGGGGCCAGCACTAGCGGGGGGCCAGATACGCAGTATTTT.

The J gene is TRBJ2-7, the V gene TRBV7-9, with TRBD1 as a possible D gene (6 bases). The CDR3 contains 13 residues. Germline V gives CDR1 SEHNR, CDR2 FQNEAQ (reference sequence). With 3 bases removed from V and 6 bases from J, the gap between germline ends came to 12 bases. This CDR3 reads CASSLQQGSEQYF. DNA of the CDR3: TGTGCCAGCAGCTTGCAACAGGGATCCGAGCAGTACTTC.

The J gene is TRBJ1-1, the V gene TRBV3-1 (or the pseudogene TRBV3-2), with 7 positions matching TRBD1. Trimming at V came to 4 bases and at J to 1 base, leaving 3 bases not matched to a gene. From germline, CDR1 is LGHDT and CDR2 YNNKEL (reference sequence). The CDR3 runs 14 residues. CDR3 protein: CASSPNRGNTEAFF. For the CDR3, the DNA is TGTGCCAGCAGCCCGAACAGGGGGAACACTGAAGCTTTCTTT.

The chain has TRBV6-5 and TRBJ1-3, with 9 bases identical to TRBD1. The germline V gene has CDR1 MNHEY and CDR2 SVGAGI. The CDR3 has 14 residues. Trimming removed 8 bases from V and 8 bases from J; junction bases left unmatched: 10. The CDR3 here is CASGGRQGVYTIYF. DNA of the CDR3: TGTGCCAGCGGAGGGAGACAGGGGGTATACACCATATATTTT.

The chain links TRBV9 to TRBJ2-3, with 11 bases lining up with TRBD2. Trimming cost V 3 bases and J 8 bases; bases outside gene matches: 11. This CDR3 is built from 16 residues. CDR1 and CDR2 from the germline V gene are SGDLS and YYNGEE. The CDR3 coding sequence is TGTGCCAGCAGCGAGATGTCTAGCGGGGGGTTAGGTACGCAGTATTTT. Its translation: CASSEMSSGGLGTQYF. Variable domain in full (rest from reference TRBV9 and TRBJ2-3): DSGVTQTPKHLITATGQRVTLRCSPRSGDLSVYWYQQSLDQGLQFLIQYYNGEERAKGNILERFSAQQFPDLHSELNLSSLELGDSALYFCASSEMSSGGLGTQYFGPGTRLTVL.

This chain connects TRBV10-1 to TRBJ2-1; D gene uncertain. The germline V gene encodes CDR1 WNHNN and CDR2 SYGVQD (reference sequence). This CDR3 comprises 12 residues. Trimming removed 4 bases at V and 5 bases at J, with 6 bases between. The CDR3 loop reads CASSGLNNEQFF. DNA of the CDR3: TGCGCCAGCAGTGGGCTTAACAATGAGCAGTTCTTC.

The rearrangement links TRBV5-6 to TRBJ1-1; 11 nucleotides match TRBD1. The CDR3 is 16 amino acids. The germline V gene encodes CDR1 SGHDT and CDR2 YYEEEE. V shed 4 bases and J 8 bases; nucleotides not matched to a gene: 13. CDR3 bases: TGTGCCAGCAGCAGCGGACAGGGGGCTCCATCTACAGAAGCTTTCTTT. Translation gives CASSSGQGAPSTEAFF.

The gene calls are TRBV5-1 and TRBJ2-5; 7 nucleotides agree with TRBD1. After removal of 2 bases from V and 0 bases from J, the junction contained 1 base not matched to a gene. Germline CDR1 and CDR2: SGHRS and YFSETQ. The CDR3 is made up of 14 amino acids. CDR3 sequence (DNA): TGCGCCAGCAGCTTACAGGGGAACCAAGAGACCCAGTACTTC. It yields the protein CASSLQGNQETQYF. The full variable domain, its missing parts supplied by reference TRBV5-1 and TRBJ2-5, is KAGVTQTPRYLIKTRGQQVTLSCSPISGHRSVSWYQQTPGQGLQFLFEYFSETQRNKGNFPGRFSGRQFSNSRSEMNVSTLELGDSALYLCASSLQGNQETQYFGPGTRLLVL.

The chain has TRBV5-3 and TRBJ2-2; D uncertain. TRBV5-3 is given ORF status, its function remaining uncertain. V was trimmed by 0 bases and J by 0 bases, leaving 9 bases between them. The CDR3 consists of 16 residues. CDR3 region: CARSLALSPNTGELFF. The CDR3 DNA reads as TGTGCCAGAAGCTTGGCCCTTAGTCCGAACACCGGGGAGCTGTTTTTT.

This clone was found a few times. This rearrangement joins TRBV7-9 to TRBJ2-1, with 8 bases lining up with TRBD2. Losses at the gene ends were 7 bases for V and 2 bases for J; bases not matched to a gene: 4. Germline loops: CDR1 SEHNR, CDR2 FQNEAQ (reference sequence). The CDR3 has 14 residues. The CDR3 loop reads CASTPGGPYNEQFF. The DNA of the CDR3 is TGTGCCAGCACACCGGGGGGGCCCTACAATGAGCAGTTCTTC.

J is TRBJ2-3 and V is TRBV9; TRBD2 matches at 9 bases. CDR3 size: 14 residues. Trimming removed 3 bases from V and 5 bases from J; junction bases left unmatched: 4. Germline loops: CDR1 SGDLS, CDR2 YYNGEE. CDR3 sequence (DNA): TGTGCCAGCAGCGGCGGGAGGGTTCAAGATACGCAGTATTTT. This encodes CASSGGRVQDTQYF.

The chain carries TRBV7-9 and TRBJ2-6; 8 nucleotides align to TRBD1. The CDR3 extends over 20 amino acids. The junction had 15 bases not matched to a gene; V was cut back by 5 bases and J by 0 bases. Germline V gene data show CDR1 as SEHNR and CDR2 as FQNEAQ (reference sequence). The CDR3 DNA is TGTGCCAGCAGCATAACAATCGGGACAGGCTTCTTCTCTGGGGCCAACGTCCTGACTTTC. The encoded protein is CASSITIGTGFFSGANVLTF.

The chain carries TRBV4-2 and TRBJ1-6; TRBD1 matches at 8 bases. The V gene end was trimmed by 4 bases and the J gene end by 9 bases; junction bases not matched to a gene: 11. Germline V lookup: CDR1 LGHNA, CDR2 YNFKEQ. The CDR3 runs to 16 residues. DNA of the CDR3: TGTGCCAGCAGCCGAAACCAGGGGGCTCAAGGTTCACCCCTCCACTTT. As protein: CASSRNQGAQGSPLHF.

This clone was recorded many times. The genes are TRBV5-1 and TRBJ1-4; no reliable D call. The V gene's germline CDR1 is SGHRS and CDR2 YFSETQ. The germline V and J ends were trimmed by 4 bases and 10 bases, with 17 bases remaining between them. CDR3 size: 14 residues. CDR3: CASSPASTDPKLFF. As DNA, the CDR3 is TGCGCCAGCAGCCCGGCGTCTACAGACCCAAAACTGTTTTTT. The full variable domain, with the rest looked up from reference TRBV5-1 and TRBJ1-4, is KAGVTQTPRYLIKTRGQQVTLSCSPISGHRSVSWYQQTPGQGLQFLFEYFSETQRNKGNFPGRFSGRQFSNSRSEMNVSTLELGDSALYLCASSPASTDPKLFFGSGTQLSVL.

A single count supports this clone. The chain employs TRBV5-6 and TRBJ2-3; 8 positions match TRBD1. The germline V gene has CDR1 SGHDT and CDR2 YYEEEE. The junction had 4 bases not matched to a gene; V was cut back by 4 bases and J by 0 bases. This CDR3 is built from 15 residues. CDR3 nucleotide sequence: TGTGCCAGCAGCCCGGACAGGGCGAGCACAGATACGCAGTATTTT. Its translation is CASSPDRASTDTQYF.

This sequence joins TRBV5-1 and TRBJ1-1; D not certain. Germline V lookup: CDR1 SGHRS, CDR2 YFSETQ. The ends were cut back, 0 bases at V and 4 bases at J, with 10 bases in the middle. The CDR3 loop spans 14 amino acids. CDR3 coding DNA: TGCGCCAGCAGCTTGGAACAGTTCTCCACTGAAGCTTTCTTT. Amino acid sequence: CASSLEQFSTEAFF.

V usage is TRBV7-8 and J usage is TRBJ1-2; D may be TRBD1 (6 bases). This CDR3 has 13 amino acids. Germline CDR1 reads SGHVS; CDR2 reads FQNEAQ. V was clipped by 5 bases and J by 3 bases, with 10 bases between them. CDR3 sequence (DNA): TGTGCCAGCAGCCCAGGGGTAGACTATGGCTACACCTTC. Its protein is CASSPGVDYGYTF.